These T cell receptor beta chains were read from a single sample in a study of beta chain features in type 1 diabetes. Here immunoSEQ multiplex PCR was the method, and the copy in TCRdb shows in-frame clones only, minus some. This table has roughly 450,000 clones, roughly an eighth appearing once. Sequencing was carried out using naive CD4+ T cells from blood. The origin of the receptors is a young woman in good health. The CDR3 runs from the conserved cysteine through the conserved F or W. A D gene is named only where the DNA matches it firmly. Clone sizes are given selectively: once, few, many, or a class where the clone is expanded.

few	TRBD2	TRBV5-6	TRBJ2-4	CASSLMRGARNIQYF	TGTGCCAGCAGCTTGATGCGGGGGGCCAGGAACATTCAGTACTTC
NA	NA	TRBV20-1	TRBJ1-5	CSARGRDQHF	TGCAGTGCCCGTGGCCGGGACCAGCATTTT
NA	NA	TRBV30	TRBJ2-3	CAWSEVGAGTDTQYF	TGTGCCTGGAGCGAAGTGGGGGCCGGCACAGATACGCAGTATTTT
NA	TRBD2	TRBV30	TRBJ2-1	CAWSVSRTSGSRNEQFF	TGTGCCTGGAGTGTTTCTCGGACTAGCGGGAGTAGAAATGAGCAGTTCTTC
NA	NA	TRBV7-2	TRBJ1-2	CASSRRTGGNYGYTF	TGTGCCAGCAGCAGAAGGACGGGTGGGAACTATGGCTACACCTTC
NA	NA	TRBV7-2	TRBJ2-4	CASSFPQGNIQYF	TGTGCCAGCAGCTTTCCCCAGGGGAACATTCAGTACTTC
few	NA	TRBV4-3	TRBJ2-3	CASSQEIRRQLSTDTQYF	TGCGCCAGCAGCCAAGAGATTCGGCGCCAATTGAGCACAGATACGCAGTATTTT
few	TRBD2	TRBV28	TRBJ2-5	CASRTSGKETQYF	TGTGCCAGCAGGACTAGCGGGAAAGAGACCCAGTACTTC
few	NA	TRBV14	TRBJ1-2	CASSSISGTTSGGYTF	TGTGCCAGCAGCTCTATTTCCGGGACAACCTCTGGAGGCTACACCTTC
NA	NA	TRBV25-1	TRBJ2-5	CASSEYRRETQYF	TGTGCCAGCAGTGAATACCGGCGGGAGACCCAGTACTTC
NA	NA	TRBV27	TRBJ1-1	CASSYHRAVTEAFF	TGTGCCAGCAGTTACCACAGGGCAGTCACTGAAGCTTTCTTT
few	NA	TRBV7-8	TRBJ2-7	CASSPRGDRGHF	TGTGCCAGCAGCCCTCGAGGGGACCGGGGGCACTTC
NA	TRBD1	TRBV6-5	TRBJ2-5	CASSRSTGSGETQYF	TGTGCCAGCAGTCGATCGACAGGGTCTGGGGAGACCCAGTACTTC
few	TRBD1	TRBV7-2	TRBJ2-3	CASSLAGTGLDTQYF	TGTGCCAGCAGCTTAGCCGGGACAGGGCTAGATACGCAGTATTTT
NA	NA	TRBV7-9	TRBJ2-7	CASSLEGINEQYF	TGTGCCAGCAGCTTAGAGGGCATCAACGAGCAGTACTTC
few	NA	TRBV2	TRBJ1-1	CASIGVTEAFF	TGTGCCAGCATAGGGGTCACTGAAGCTTTCTTT
NA	NA	TRBV28	TRBJ1-5	CASSFHIAGTNNQPQHF	TGTGCCAGCAGTTTCCATATTGCGGGGACAAACAATCAGCCCCAGCATTTT
few	NA	TRBV18	TRBJ2-3	CASSQDTDTQYF	TGTGCCAGCTCTCAGGACACAGATACGCAGTATTTT
NA	NA	TRBV30	TRBJ2-1	CAWSQGLLSGNEQFF	TGTGCCTGGAGTCAAGGACTCCTCTCGGGTAATGAGCAGTTCTTC
NA	NA	TRBV7-3	TRBJ2-2	CASSFTNTGELFF	TGTGCCAGCAGCTTCACGAACACCGGGGAGCTGTTTTTT
many	TRBD2	TRBV9	TRBJ2-7	CASSVAPSGRGEQYF	TGTGCCAGCAGCGTAGCTCCTAGCGGGAGAGGCGAGCAGTACTTC
NA	NA	TRBV7-9	TRBJ1-6	CASSVPMSTGVGNSPLHF	TGTGCCAGCAGCGTCCCGATGAGTACAGGAGTAGGCAATTCACCCCTCCACTTT
few	NA	TRBV28	TRBJ1-1	CASRGFQSVNTEAFF	TGTGCCAGCAGGGGATTTCAGTCAGTGAACACTGAAGCTTTCTTT
few	NA	TRBV7-8	TRBJ2-5	CASSFGRGQETQYF	TGTGCCAGCAGCTTCGGGCGGGGCCAAGAGACCCAGTACTTC
few	NA	TRBV7-7	TRBJ2-3	CASSLGLGSSTDTQYF	TGTGCTAGCAGCTTAGGTCTGGGCTCTAGCACAGATACGCAGTATTTT
NA	NA	TRBV9	TRBJ1-2	CASRGAGDGYTF	TGTGCCAGCAGAGGGGCAGGGGACGGCTACACCTTC
NA	NA	TRBV2	TRBJ1-4	CASSEGQLNEKLFF	TGTGCCAGCAGTGAAGGTCAGCTAAATGAAAAACTGTTTTTT
NA	NA	TRBV7-2	TRBJ1-6	CASSLSDRGNSPLHF	TGTGCCAGCAGCTTATCAGATAGGGGGAATTCACCCCTCCACTTT
few	TRBD2	TRBV6-5	TRBJ2-3	CANRPGLAGTDTQYF	TGTGCCAACAGGCCGGGACTAGCGGGCACAGATACGCAGTATTTT
NA	NA	TRBV25-1	TRBJ1-2	CASSETAVLENYGYTF	TGTGCCAGCAGTGAAACCGCCGTGCTGGAAAACTATGGCTACACCTTC
NA	TRBD1	TRBV4-2	TRBJ2-5	CASSQGPFGDRARETQYF	TGTGCCAGCAGCCAAGGGCCCTTCGGGGACAGGGCTCGGGAGACCCAGTACTTC
NA	NA	TRBV9	TRBJ1-1	CASSVGIDTEAFF	TGTGCCAGCAGCGTAGGGATAGACACTGAAGCTTTCTTT
NA	NA	TRBV29-1	TRBJ2-5	CSVEQGLFQETQYF	TGCAGCGTTGAACAGGGACTCTTCCAAGAGACCCAGTACTTC
NA	NA	TRBV6-5	TRBJ2-1	CASSYRRGSSYNEQFF	TGTGCCAGCAGTTACCGACGTGGTAGCTCCTACAATGAGCAGTTCTTC
NA	NA	TRBV7-3	TRBJ2-6	CASSLLDGANVLTF	TGTGCCAGCAGCTTACTGGACGGGGCCAACGTCCTGACTTTC
few	NA	TRBV7-8	TRBJ1-6	CASSQRTDSPLHF	TGTGCCAGCAGCCAGAGGACGGATTCACCCCTCCACTTT
few	NA	TRBV7-8	TRBJ2-2	CASSSRGNGELFF	TGTGCCAGCAGCTCCCGGGGGAACGGGGAGCTGTTTTTT
NA	NA	TRBV6-4	TRBJ2-3	CASSDRGRSTDTQYF	TGTGCCAGCAGTGACCGGGGCCGGAGCACAGATACGCAGTATTTT
few	TRBD1	TRBV7-6	TRBJ1-4	CASSLTGNNEKLFF	TGTGCCAGCAGCTTGACAGGGAACAATGAAAAACTGTTTTTT
NA	TRBD2	TRBV6-5	TRBJ2-7	CASGNSGTTSEQYF	TGTGCCAGCGGAAACTCCGGGACTACCTCCGAGCAGTACTTC
NA	TRBD2	TRBV5-4	TRBJ2-7	CASSYGRRLAGANEQYF	TGTGCCAGCAGCTACGGGCGCCGACTAGCGGGAGCCAACGAGCAGTACTTC
NA	NA	TRBV19	TRBJ2-3	CASSTGLFTDTQYF	TGTGCCAGTAGTACAGGGTTATTTACAGATACGCAGTATTTT
few	NA	TRBV4-3	TRBJ1-1	CASSQDSGMNTEAFF	TGCGCCAGCAGCCAAGATTCAGGCATGAACACTGAAGCTTTCTTT
NA	NA	TRBV6-5	TRBJ2-1	CASAGAGTSEQFF	TGTGCCAGCGCTGGGGCTGGGACCTCTGAGCAGTTCTTC
NA	NA	TRBV7-3	TRBJ2-1	CASSLSGTRYNEQFF	TGTGCCAGCAGCTTAAGCGGGACCAGATACAATGAGCAGTTCTTC
few	NA	TRBV19	TRBJ1-1	CAIRREGTEAFF	TGTGCTATCAGGAGGGAGGGGACTGAAGCTTTCTTT
few	NA	TRBV5-4	TRBJ2-5	CASRGGSRETQYF	TGTGCCAGCAGGGGCGGTTCACGAGAGACCCAGTACTTC
NA	NA	TRBV4-1	TRBJ2-1	CASSQMGFSSSYNEQFF	TGCGCCAGCAGCCAAATGGGGTTTTCAAGCTCCTACAATGAGCAGTTCTTC
few	NA	TRBV18	TRBJ1-1	CASSLDMNTEAFF	TGTGCCAGCTCACTCGACATGAACACTGAAGCTTTCTTT